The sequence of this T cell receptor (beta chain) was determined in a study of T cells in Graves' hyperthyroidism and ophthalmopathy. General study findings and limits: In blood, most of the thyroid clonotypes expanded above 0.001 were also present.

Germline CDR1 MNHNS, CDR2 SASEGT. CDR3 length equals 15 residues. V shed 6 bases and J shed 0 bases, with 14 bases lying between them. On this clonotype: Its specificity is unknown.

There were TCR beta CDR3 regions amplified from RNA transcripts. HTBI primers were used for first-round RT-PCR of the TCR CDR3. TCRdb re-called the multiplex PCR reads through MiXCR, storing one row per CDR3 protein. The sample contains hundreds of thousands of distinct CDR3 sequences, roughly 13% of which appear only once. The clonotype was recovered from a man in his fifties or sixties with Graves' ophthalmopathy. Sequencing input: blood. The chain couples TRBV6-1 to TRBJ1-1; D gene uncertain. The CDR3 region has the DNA TGTGCCAGCAGAACCCCCGACGGACTGAACACTGAAGCTTTCTTT. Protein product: CASRTPDGLNTEAFF.